The T cell receptor (beta chain) under discussion was sequenced for a study of Ad26.COV2.S vaccination and SARS-CoV-2 variants. Germline lookup yields CDR1 MNHEY and CDR2 SVGAGI. This CDR3 is built from 14 residues. Trimming stripped 5 bases from V and 0 bases from J, with 7 bases between. A note on this clone: Its antigen is currently unknown. Other DNA sequences from this sample encode an identical CDR3 as well.

Treatment indicated: around 19 received Ad26.COV2.S at low or high dose, single or two shots; five or six received placebo; per-sample allocation not given. The samples were gathered on day 63 after the first injection of vaccine or placebo. Expression of Wuhan-strain SARS-CoV-2 spike came from the Ad26 vector that formed the vaccine. Data came from immunoSEQ multiplex PCR; TCRdb stores just in-frame clones and leaves some out. This sample has under 600,000 clones, with 89% found just once. Study results and limitations: The breadth of spike-specific CD8+ and CD4+ T cell responses after vaccination was reportedly substantial.

Sequenced here: peripheral blood, sampled in a trial of Ad26.COV2.S vaccine versus placebo. This chain links TRBV6-5 with TRBJ1-4, with D maybe TRBD1 (6 bases). This clonotype originated in a person between 18 and 60 years old who received the Ad26.COV2.S COVID-19 vaccine or a placebo. The CDR3 bases are TGTGCCAGCAGTAGGACAGCAACTAATGAAAAACTGTTTTTT. Its protein is CASSRTATNEKLFF.